These T cell receptor beta chains were read from a single sample in a study of blood T cell repertoires in COVID-19. Profiling relied on immunoSEQ multiplex PCR, and the TCRdb table lists in-frame clones only, not all of them. The profile shows around 400,000 clones, approximately 87% of them singletons. The sequenced material came from peripheral blood. These receptors came from a woman aged 60-75 years with COVID-19, enrolled during active disease. The CDR3 runs from the conserved cysteine through the conserved F or W. The D gene is left open where the match is weak.

V gene: TRBV7-9; J gene: TRBJ2-6; D gene: NA; CDR3 length: 15; CDR3 protein: CASSDRESGANVLTF; CDR3 DNA: TGTGCCAGCAGCGATAGGGAGTCTGGGGCCAACGTCCTGACTTTC
V gene: TRBV6-5; J gene: TRBJ1-5; D gene: TRBD1; CDR3 length: 14; CDR3 protein: CAGQGRNSNQPQHF; CDR3 DNA: TGTGCCGGACAGGGACGGAATAGCAATCAGCCCCAGCATTTT
V gene: TRBV30; J gene: TRBJ2-1; D gene: NA; CDR3 length: 14; CDR3 protein: CAWQGGPLRNEQFF; CDR3 DNA: TGTGCCTGGCAGGGGGGACCGCTACGCAATGAGCAGTTCTTC
V gene: TRBV5-4; J gene: TRBJ1-6; D gene: TRBD1; CDR3 length: 15; CDR3 protein: CASSRGQGSNSPLHF; CDR3 DNA: TGTGCCAGCAGCCGGGGACAGGGGAGTAATTCACCCCTCCACTTT
V gene: TRBV25-1; J gene: TRBJ2-1; D gene: TRBD2; CDR3 length: 15; CDR3 protein: CASSEGGGIYNEQFF; CDR3 DNA: TGTGCCAGCAGTGAAGGGGGGGGGATATACAATGAGCAGTTCTTC
V gene: TRBV7-8; J gene: TRBJ1-1; D gene: TRBD1; CDR3 length: 13; CDR3 protein: CASSDRDRTEAFF; CDR3 DNA: TGTGCCAGCAGCGACCGGGACAGGACTGAAGCTTTCTTT
V gene: TRBV7-9; J gene: TRBJ1-1; D gene: TRBD1; CDR3 length: 14; CDR3 protein: CASSYGQARTEAFF; CDR3 DNA: TGTGCCAGCAGTTACGGACAGGCCCGGACTGAAGCTTTCTTT
V gene: TRBV29-1; J gene: TRBJ1-4; D gene: NA; CDR3 length: 15; CDR3 protein: CSVEDRRQGGEKLFF; CDR3 DNA: TGCAGCGTTGAAGATCGTCGGCAGGGAGGAGAAAAACTGTTTTTT
V gene: TRBV2; J gene: TRBJ1-5; D gene: TRBD1; CDR3 length: 13; CDR3 protein: CATTGGRNQPQHF; CDR3 DNA: TGTGCCACTACAGGGGGCCGCAATCAGCCCCAGCATTTT
V gene: TRBV7-3; J gene: TRBJ2-1; D gene: NA; CDR3 length: 15; CDR3 protein: CASSPGGAFDNEQFF; CDR3 DNA: TGTGCCAGCAGCCCTGGGGGGGCGTTCGACAATGAGCAGTTCTTC